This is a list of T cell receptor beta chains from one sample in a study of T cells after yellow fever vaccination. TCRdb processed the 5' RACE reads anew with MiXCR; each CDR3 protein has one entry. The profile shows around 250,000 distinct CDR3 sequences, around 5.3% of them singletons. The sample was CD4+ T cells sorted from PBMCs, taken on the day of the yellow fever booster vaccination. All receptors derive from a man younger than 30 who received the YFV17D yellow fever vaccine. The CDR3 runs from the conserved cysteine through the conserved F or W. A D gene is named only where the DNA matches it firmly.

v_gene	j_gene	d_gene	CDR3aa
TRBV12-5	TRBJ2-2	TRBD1	CASAPGQGRTGELFF
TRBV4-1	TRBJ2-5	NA	CASSQAEETQYF
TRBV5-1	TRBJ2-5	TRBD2	CASSLDGSGYQETQYF
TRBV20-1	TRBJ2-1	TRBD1	CSATQGAHEQFF
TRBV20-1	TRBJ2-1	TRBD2	CSARGLAGLSSYNEQFF
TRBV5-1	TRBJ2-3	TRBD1	CATSNAGTGGDTQYF
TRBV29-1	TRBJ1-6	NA	CSVGAANSPLHF
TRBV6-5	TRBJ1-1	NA	CASSGGDPRAFF
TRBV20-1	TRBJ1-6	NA	CSASRGESPLHF
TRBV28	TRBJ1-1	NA	CASSISRREAFF
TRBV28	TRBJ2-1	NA	CAIRTALREQFF
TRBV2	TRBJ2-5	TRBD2	CASRGTSGGSGETQYF
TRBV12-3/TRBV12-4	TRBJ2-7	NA	CASLQTPTGEQYF
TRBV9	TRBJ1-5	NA	CASSVGGGQPQHF
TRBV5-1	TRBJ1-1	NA	CASSLGRADAEAFF
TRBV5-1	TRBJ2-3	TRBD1	CASSAGQDTDTQYF
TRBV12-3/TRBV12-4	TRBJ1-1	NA	CATLLGGGMAFF
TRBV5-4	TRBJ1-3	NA	CASSSQGNTIYF
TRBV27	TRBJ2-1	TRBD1	CASSFQRDSYNEQFF
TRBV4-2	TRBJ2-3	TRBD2	CASSKKIAGGTDTQYF
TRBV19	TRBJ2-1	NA	CASSSQIGVGEQFF
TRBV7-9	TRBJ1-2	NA	CASSLADGGYTF
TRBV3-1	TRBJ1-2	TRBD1	CASSPTGTDGYTF
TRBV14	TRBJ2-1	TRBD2	CASSPAGSGGYNEQFF
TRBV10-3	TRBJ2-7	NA	CAISEDSPYEQYF
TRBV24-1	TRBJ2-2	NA	CATSDSQGRGELFF
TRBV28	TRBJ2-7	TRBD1	CASRTGTGWEYEQYF
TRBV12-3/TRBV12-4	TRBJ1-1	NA	CASSTGGRDTEAFF
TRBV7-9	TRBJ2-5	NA	CASSPSGKETQYF
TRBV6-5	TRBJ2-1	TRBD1	CASSYRTGANEQFF
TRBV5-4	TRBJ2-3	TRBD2	CASSLAGVTTDTQYF
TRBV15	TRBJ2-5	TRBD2	CATSSGGKETQYF
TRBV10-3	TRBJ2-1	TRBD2	CAITGTSGSYNEQFF
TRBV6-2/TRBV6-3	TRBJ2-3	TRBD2	CASSTGTSGTDTQYF
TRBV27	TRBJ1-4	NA	CASSLFGGVEKLFF
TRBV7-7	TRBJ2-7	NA	CASSLAGTRHYEQYF
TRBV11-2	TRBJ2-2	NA	CASSLSQTGELFF
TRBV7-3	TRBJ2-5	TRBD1	CASSQYRGHQETQYF
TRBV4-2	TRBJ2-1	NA	CASSRGMAHNEQFF
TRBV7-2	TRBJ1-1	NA	CASTIYTEAFF
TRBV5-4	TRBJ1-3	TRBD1	CASSSPQGATGNTIYF
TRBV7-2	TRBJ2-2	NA	CASSPNGGITGELFF
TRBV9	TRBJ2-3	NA	CASSVATYTDTQYF
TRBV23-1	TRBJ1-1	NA	CASSQSIVNTEAFF